This T cell receptor (beta chain) was identified in a study of T cells in localized non-small cell lung cancer. The study, taken as a whole, reports: Since sequencing was restricted to only one region of the tumor, intratumor heterogeneity remains a possibility. Uninvolved adjacent lung showed the highest T cell clonality, exceeding tumor. Turning up in adjacent lung were a median around 50 of the top 100 tumor clones. Elevated blood T cell density was associated with longer overall survival.

Repertoires were generated with immunoSEQ multiplex PCR, while TCRdb's copy carries only in-frame clones and drops some. The sample has about 14,000 clones; roughly 87% are singletons. Comments on this clone: The target antigen is unknown.

This sequence originates from a man between 35 and 75 years old with stage III lung adenocarcinoma. The starting material was peripheral blood mononuclear cells, obtained before any cancer treatment.

CDR3: CASSLDDSRNQPQHF. Written as DNA, the CDR3 is TGTGCCAGCAGCTTAGATGACAGCCGCAATCAGCCCCAGCATTTT. J is TRBJ1-5 and V is TRBV7-9; D possibly corresponds to TRBD1 (5 bases). Germline CDR1 reads SEHNR; CDR2 reads FQNEAQ (reference sequence). With 1 base removed from V and 2 bases from J, the gap between germline ends came to 9 bases. This CDR3 region has 15 residues.